The 32 T cell receptor beta chains in this list originate from one sample, sequenced in a study of cytomegalovirus exposure and HLA in healthy donors (dated by TCRdb to 2016 to 2017). The method was the immunoSEQ multiplex PCR assay. The multiplex PCR relied on a mix of 60 forward primers for TCR Vbeta segments and 13 reverse primers for TCR Jbeta segments. TCRdb retrieved this table from immuneACCESS and kept in-frame rearrangements only. Not all clones are present; in checked studies, unresolved V genes account for under half, and no reason is known for the remainder. This sample lists 130,000 or so clones; around 73% were detected once. The ten largest account for around 1.7% of the sample. The sample consisted of PBMCs. These receptors all stem from a female donor in good health and CMV-seronegative.

V is TRBV25-1 and J is TRBJ2-2, with D possibly matching TRBD1 (6 bases). Germline CDR1 reads MGHDK; CDR2 reads SYGVNS. Trimming removed 5 bases at V and 0 bases at J, with 13 bases between. This CDR3 region has 16 residues. The CDR3 protein is CASSFSGTTNTGELFF. CDR3 DNA sequence: TGTGCCAGCAGTTTCTCCGGGACAACGAACACCGGGGAGCTGTTTTTT. Drawing the rest from reference TRBV25-1 and TRBJ2-2, the complete variable domain is EADIYQTPRYLVIGTGKKITLECSQTMGHDKMYWYQQDPGMELHLIHYSYGVNSTEKGDLSSESTVSRIRTEHFPLTLESARPSHTSQYLCASSFSGTTNTGELFFGEGSRLTVL.

V is TRBV6-5 and J is TRBJ1-1; D unresolved. This CDR3 region has 14 residues. In germline, CDR1 is MNHEY, CDR2 SVGAGI. The germline V and J ends were trimmed by 2 bases and 6 bases, with 13 bases remaining between them. The CDR3 DNA sequence: TGTGCCAGCAGTTACGACGGTCAGAGGCCTGAAGCTTTCTTT. This encodes CASSYDGQRPEAFF.

This chain joins TRBV27 and TRBJ2-7, with 8 positions matching TRBD2. The germline CDR1 and CDR2 sequences are MNHEY and SMNVEV (reference sequence). V shed 0 bases, J shed 2 bases, and the junction held 3 bases outside the gene matches. CDR3 length: 15 residues. The CDR3 reads CASSLSAGGAYEQYF. Written as DNA, the CDR3 is TGTGCCAGCAGTTTATCAGCCGGGGGGGCCTACGAGCAGTACTTC.

The chain joins TRBV30 to TRBJ2-3; 10 bases are a match to TRBD2. CDR1 and CDR2 from the germline V gene are GTSNPN and SVGIG (reference sequence). There are 22 residues in the CDR3. The V and J ends lost 0 bases and 1 base, in that order; junction bases with no gene match: 22. CDR3 sequence: CAWSVSRGGTSGEYYRTDTQYF. The CDR3 DNA reads TGTGCCTGGAGTGTTTCTCGCGGGGGAACTAGCGGGGAATACTATCGCACAGATACGCAGTATTTT.

The chain employs TRBV9 and TRBJ2-1, with unresolved D. Looked up from germline, CDR1 is SGDLS and CDR2 is YYNGEE. V shed 3 bases and J shed 11 bases, with 6 bases lying between them. The CDR3 runs 10 residues. The CDR3 sequence is CASSGEKQFF. The CDR3 bases are TGTGCCAGCAGCGGAGAAAAGCAGTTCTTC. The complete variable domain, with remaining parts taken from reference TRBV9 and TRBJ2-1, reads DSGVTQTPKHLITATGQRVTLRCSPRSGDLSVYWYQQSLDQGLQFLIQYYNGEERAKGNILERFSAQQFPDLHSELNLSSLELGDSALYFCASSGEKQFFGPGTRLTVL.

V usage is TRBV19 and J usage is TRBJ2-7, with a tentative D call TRBD1 (6 bases). This CDR3 has 14 amino acids. Germline lookup yields CDR1 LNHDA and CDR2 SQIVND (reference sequence). With 3 bases removed from V and 2 bases from J, the gap between germline ends came to 11 bases. The CDR3 spells CASSIGEGAYEQYF. In DNA, the CDR3 is TGTGCCAGTAGTATCGGCGAGGGGGCCTACGAGCAGTACTTC.

CDR3 protein: CASSEARGTLNEQFF. The DNA for the CDR3 is TGTGCCAGCAGTGAAGCGCGGGGGACGTTAAATGAGCAGTTCTTC. The chain combines TRBV2 with TRBJ2-1, with TRBD2 identical over 7 bases. V trimming: 0 bases; J trimming: 7 bases; junction bases outside the gene matches: 6. The CDR3 extends over 15 amino acids. Germline values: CDR1 SNHLY, CDR2 FYNNEI.

This rearrangement joins TRBV10-1 to TRBJ2-2, with 9 bases aligning to TRBD1. Germline V gene sequence: CDR1 WNHNN, CDR2 SYGVQD (reference sequence). The CDR3 consists of 15 residues. V lost 1 base, J lost 6 bases, and 3 bases stayed unmatched. Written as DNA, the CDR3 is TGCGCCAGCAGTGAGTTAACAGGGGGCTCCGGGGAGCTGTTTTTT. Translation: CASSELTGGSGELFF.

J is TRBJ2-5 and V is TRBV28, with D tentatively TRBD1 (5 bases). Germline values: CDR1 MDHEN, CDR2 SYDVKM. The CDR3 loop spans 14 amino acids. The V and J ends lost 5 bases and 5 bases respectively, with 15 bases between them. CDR3 DNA sequence: TGTGCCAGCAGTATTCCAGGGTATTGGGAGACCCAGTACTTC. Its protein product is CASSIPGYWETQYF.

CDR3 in DNA: TGTGCCAGTAGTATAGATCTGATCGGGGGGCCAAGGGCGGATGAGCAGTTCTTC. Translating gives CASSIDLIGGPRADEQFF. The J gene is TRBJ2-1, the V gene TRBV19, with D possibly matching TRBD2 (7 bases). The V gene lost 0 bases and the J gene lost 8 bases, with 23 bases spanning the gap. Germline V gene sequence: CDR1 LNHDA, CDR2 SQIVND (reference sequence). CDR3 length: 18 amino acids.

There are a few counts of this clone. The chain carries TRBV6-5 and TRBJ2-1; D may be TRBD1 (5 bases). Trimming removed 2 bases from V and 15 bases from J, with 11 bases in between. CDR3 size: 11 residues. Looked up from germline, CDR1 is MNHEY and CDR2 is SVGAGI. CDR3 sequence reads: CASSYGAGTFF. Here the CDR3 DNA reads TGTGCCAGCAGTTACGGGGCCGGTACGTTCTTC.

This chain joins TRBV11-3 and TRBJ2-1; a possible D gene is TRBD1 (6 bases). The CDR3 is 16 amino acids. Germline V lookup: CDR1 SGHNT, CDR2 YENEEA. The germline V and J ends were trimmed by 5 bases and 2 bases, with 16 bases remaining between them. The CDR3 loop reads CASSTQGYRAYNEQFF. The CDR3 nucleotides read TGTGCCAGCAGCACACAGGGATACAGAGCCTACAATGAGCAGTTCTTC.

The chain carries TRBV7-8 and TRBJ2-5; perhaps TRBD2 as D (5 bases). The CDR3 loop spans 16 amino acids. V gave up 4 bases and J gave up 0 bases, with 15 bases separating them. From germline, CDR1 is SGHVS and CDR2 FQNEAQ. DNA of the CDR3: TGTGCCAGCAGCTCTCGGCGGGTCCTTCACCAAGAGACCCAGTACTTC. This sequence encodes CASSSRRVLHQETQYF.

CDR3 protein: CASSYQQGPQHF. The CDR3 DNA reads TGTGCCAGCAGTTACCAACAGGGCCCCCAGCATTTT. The J gene is TRBJ1-5, the V gene TRBV28, with D perhaps TRBD1 (6 bases). This CDR3 spans 12 amino acids. The V gene's germline CDR1 is MDHEN and CDR2 SYDVKM. V lost 4 bases to trimming and J lost 10 bases, with 11 bases between them.

The rearrangement joins TRBV27 to TRBJ2-7, with D hard to call. In germline, CDR1 is MNHEY, CDR2 SMNVEV (reference sequence). V lost 5 bases to trimming and J lost 1 base, with 6 bases between them. This CDR3 spans 12 amino acids. This CDR3 reads CASSDFSYEQYF. DNA of the CDR3: TGTGCCAGCAGTGACTTTTCCTACGAGCAGTACTTC.

The V and J genes are TRBV5-5 and TRBJ2-3; 8 nucleotides line up with TRBD1. The CDR3 runs 15 residues. The V and J ends lost 2 bases and 3 bases, in that order; junction bases with no gene match: 5. Looked up from germline, CDR1 is SGHKS and CDR2 is YYEKEE (reference sequence). This CDR3 reads CASSFGQGRTDTQYF. The CDR3 region has the DNA TGTGCCAGCAGCTTCGGACAGGGACGGACAGATACGCAGTATTTT.

The CDR3 nucleotides are TGTGCCAGCAGTTTACCGACAGGGGGTAATGAAAAACTGTTTTTT. It encodes CASSLPTGGNEKLFF. V usage is TRBV28 and J usage is TRBJ1-4, with 9 bases lining up with TRBD1. Germline-derived CDR1 and CDR2 are MDHEN and SYDVKM. CDR3 length equals 15 residues. Losses at the gene ends were 2 bases for V and 4 bases for J; bases not matched to a gene: 2.

The chain recombines TRBV7-6 with TRBJ1-4; no definite D call. Trimming shortened V by 2 bases and J by 6 bases, and 16 bases separated the two germline ends. Germline CDR1 is SGHVS and CDR2 is FNYEAQ. CDR3 length equals 16 residues. Written as DNA, the CDR3 is TGTGCCAGCAGCTTAAGAGGTGCGGTTGGTGATGAAAAACTGTTTTTT. It encodes CASSLRGAVGDEKLFF.

This clone was detected a few times. This rearrangement joins TRBV4-1 to TRBJ1-1; 7 bases match TRBD1. Germline V CDR1 and CDR2: MGHRA, YSYEKL. Losses at the gene ends were 2 bases for V and 11 bases for J; bases not matched to a gene: 11. This CDR3 contains 14 residues. This CDR3 reads CASSQSDRALGAFF. CDR3 bases: TGCGCCAGCAGCCAATCCGACAGGGCCCTAGGGGCTTTCTTT.

This rearrangement joins TRBV19 to TRBJ2-3; D is perhaps TRBD2 (5 bases). Germline CDR1 and CDR2: LNHDA and SQIVND (reference sequence). Trimming took off 5 bases at V and 1 base at J, with 7 bases between the two ends. The length of the CDR3 is 13 residues. CDR3 sequence (DNA): TGTGCCAGTAGTTACGGGGGCACAGATACGCAGTATTTT. It yields the protein CASSYGGTDTQYF.

The chain uses TRBV11-3 and TRBJ1-1; 7 bases are shared with TRBD1. With 0 bases clipped from V and 5 bases from J, the junction kept 6 bases outside the gene matches. The germline V gene encodes CDR1 SGHNT and CDR2 YENEEA. The CDR3 runs 15 residues. The CDR3 DNA sequence: TGTGCCAGCAGCTTAGAGACAGGGTTGCGGACTGAAGCTTTCTTT. Encoded protein: CASSLETGLRTEAFF. Combining the CDR3 with reference TRBV11-3 and TRBJ1-1 gives the whole variable domain EAGVVQSPRYKIIEKKQPVAFWCNPISGHNTLYWYLQNLGQGPELLIRYENEEAVDDSQLPKDRFSAERLKGVDSTLKIQPAELGDSAVYLCASSLETGLRTEAFFGQGTRLTVV.

The chain employs TRBV5-4 and TRBJ2-3, with 11 bases identical to TRBD2. From germline, CDR1 is SGHNT and CDR2 YYREEE (reference sequence). CDR3 size: 14 residues. J gave up 6 bases and V 4 bases, and 4 bases lay outside the gene matches. The CDR3 protein is CASSLSGGADTQYF. CDR3 coding DNA: TGTGCCAGCAGCCTTAGCGGGGGGGCGGATACGCAGTATTTT.

V gene TRBV4-2 combines with J gene TRBJ1-1; no clear D gene. The CDR3 covers 16 residues. V was clipped by 0 bases and J by 1 base, with 12 bases between them. Per the germline V gene, CDR1 is LGHNA and CDR2 is YNFKEQ. CDR3 sequence: CASSQDSIHQNTEAFF. The CDR3 region has the DNA TGTGCCAGCAGCCAAGATTCGATACACCAGAACACTGAAGCTTTCTTT.

This clone was detected only once. V and J are TRBV27 and TRBJ1-2; D is ambiguous. Trimming stripped 0 bases from V and 9 bases from J, with 11 bases between. The V gene's germline CDR1 is MNHEY and CDR2 SMNVEV (reference sequence). This CDR3 comprises 13 residues. For the CDR3, the DNA is TGTGCCAGCAGTTTATCACCTGGTGGGCGCTACACCTTC. This translates into CASSLSPGGRYTF.

The chain carries TRBV4-2 and TRBJ1-1; 11 bases line up with TRBD1. Germline CDR1 and CDR2: LGHNA and YNFKEQ. The CDR3 runs 16 residues. Trimming took 3 bases from V and 1 from J; bases not matched to a gene: 4. The DNA of the CDR3 is TGTGCCAGCAGCCACGGGACAGGGGGACAGAACACTGAAGCTTTCTTT. It is translated as CASSHGTGGQNTEAFF.

This clone was detected a few times. This rearrangement joins TRBV28 to TRBJ1-1, with TRBD1 as a possible D gene (5 bases). The V gene lost 3 bases and the J gene lost 4 bases, with 9 bases spanning the gap. The CDR3 length is 13 residues. The germline V gene encodes CDR1 MDHEN and CDR2 SYDVKM. CDR3 in DNA: TGTGCCAGCAGTTTTGGCAGGGCCACTGAAGCTTTCTTT. Amino acids: CASSFGRATEAFF.

The chain recombines TRBV15 with TRBJ1-3; 7 positions match TRBD1. Germline V CDR1 and CDR2: LNHNV, YYDKDF (reference sequence). The CDR3 is 16 amino acids. V gave up 3 bases and J gave up 0 bases; unmatched junction bases: 5. CDR3 DNA sequence: TGTGCCACCAGCAGCCCAGGGGGTATCTCTGGAAACACCATATATTTT. This gives the protein CATSSPGGISGNTIYF. The whole variable domain, remainder taken from reference TRBV15 and TRBJ1-3, is DAMVIQNPRYQVTQFGKPVTLSCSQTLNHNVMYWYQQKSSQAPKLLFHYYDKDFNNEADTPDNFQSRRPNTSFCFLDIRSPGLGDTAMYLCATSSPGGISGNTIYFGEGSWLTVV.

The J gene is TRBJ1-3, the V gene TRBV6-5; D is unclear. Trimming shortened V by 5 bases and J by 0 bases, and 5 bases separated the two germline ends. CDR3 length: 13 residues. Germline V gene sequence: CDR1 MNHEY, CDR2 SVGAGI. The CDR3 DNA sequence: TGTGCCAGCAGTATTTACTCTGGAAACACCATATATTTT. Translation: CASSIYSGNTIYF.

The V call is TRBV27, the J call TRBJ2-1, with unresolved D. Per the germline V gene, CDR1 is MNHEY and CDR2 is SMNVEV (reference sequence). Between the trimmed V and J ends, which lost 5 bases and 1 base, there was a span of 12 bases. The CDR3 runs to 15 residues. In DNA, the CDR3 is TGTGCCAGCAGTATACAGAGTACATCCTACAATGAGCAGTTCTTC. Translating gives CASSIQSTSYNEQFF.

V gene TRBV7-2 combines with J gene TRBJ1-2; the D is unclear. The CDR3 extends over 11 amino acids. V was trimmed by 4 bases and J by 7 bases, leaving 7 bases between them. Germline assignment: CDR1 SGHTA and CDR2 FQGNSA. The DNA for the CDR3 is TGTGCCAGCAGCTCGGGTGGTGGCTACACCTTC. It yields the protein CASSSGGGYTF.

The chain has TRBV4-1 and TRBJ2-7; 8 bases agree with TRBD2. From germline, CDR1 is MGHRA and CDR2 YSYEKL. This CDR3 comprises 18 residues. J was trimmed by 4 bases and V by 0 bases; bases with no gene match: 14. The CDR3 loop reads CASSQDHGGDFGSYEQYF. The CDR3 DNA follows: TGCGCCAGCAGCCAAGACCACGGGGGGGACTTCGGGAGTTACGAGCAGTACTTC.

The chain is built from TRBV30 and TRBJ1-1, with D unclear. The V and J ends lost 5 bases and 1 base respectively, with 8 bases between them. The CDR3 loop spans 12 amino acids. CDR1 and CDR2 (germline): GTSNPN, SVGIG (reference sequence). The CDR3 DNA is TGTGCCTGGGGACGGGAGAACACTGAAGCTTTCTTT. Translated, it gives CAWGRENTEAFF.